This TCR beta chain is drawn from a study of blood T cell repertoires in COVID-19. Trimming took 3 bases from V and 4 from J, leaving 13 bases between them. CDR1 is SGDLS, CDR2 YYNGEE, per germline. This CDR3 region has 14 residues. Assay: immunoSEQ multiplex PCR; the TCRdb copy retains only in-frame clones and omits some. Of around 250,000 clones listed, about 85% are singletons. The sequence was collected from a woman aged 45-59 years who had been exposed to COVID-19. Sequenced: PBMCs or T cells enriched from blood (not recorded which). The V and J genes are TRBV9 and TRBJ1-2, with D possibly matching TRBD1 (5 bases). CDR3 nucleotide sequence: TGTGCCAGCAGCGGGGAAGGACATAGCTATGGCTACACCTTC. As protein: CASSGEGHSYGYTF.